This TCR beta chain comes out of a study of control samples from healthy donors and cancer patients. Unmatched junction bases numbered 7, after V lost 5 bases and J lost 4 bases. This CDR3 comprises 16 residues. Germline CDR1 reads SGHTA; CDR2 reads FQGNSA. The table came from immunoSEQ multiplex PCR; TCRdb's copy has only in-frame clones and leaves some out. The sample carries about 140,000 clones, under 95% recorded once. The J gene is TRBJ2-2, the V gene TRBV7-2; TRBD1 agrees at 10 bases. The specimen was blood. The TCR originated in a man between 18 and 29 years old in good health. Here the CDR3 DNA reads TGTGCCAGCAGCCTGGGACAGGGGAGGGCCACCGGGGAGCTGTTTTTT. Protein product: CASSLGQGRATGELFF.